The 12 T cell receptor beta chains in this list originate from one sample, sequenced in a study of shared clonotypes between healthy human individuals. The data were produced by immunoSEQ multiplex PCR, yet TCRdb's version contains in-frame clones alone and is incomplete. The data show about 2.5 million clones, roughly 90% seen once. The source material was naive CD4+ T cells from PBMCs. Subset specified: CD45RA+ positively selected. All receptors derive from a man aged 18-30 years in good health. Some clones in this sample may be carry-over from other donors' samples.

This clone has more than one count but fewer than ten. V usage is TRBV6-1 and J usage is TRBJ1-1; unclear D gene. This CDR3 has 13 amino acids. Trimming removed 6 bases at V and 0 bases at J, with 8 bases between. CDR1 MNHNS and CDR2 SASEGT come from the germline V gene. The CDR3 here is CASRSQMNTEAFF. CDR3 nucleotides: TGTGCCAGCAGGAGTCAGATGAACACTGAAGCTTTCTTT.

The chain is built from TRBV7-2 and TRBJ2-3; D remains unclear. With 5 bases removed from V and 0 bases from J, the gap between germline ends came to 15 bases. This CDR3 is 16 amino acids long. CDR1 is SGHTA, CDR2 FQGNSA, per germline. CDR3 bases: TGTGCCAGCAGCCCACCGACGGTTGCGAGCACAGATACGCAGTATTTT. This codes for CASSPPTVASTDTQYF.

This chain links TRBV6-4 with TRBJ2-7; possibly TRBD1 or TRBD2 for D (5 bases each). The germline V gene encodes CDR1 MRHNA and CDR2 SNTAGT. The CDR3 totals 13 residues. The V gene lost 3 bases and the J gene lost 5 bases, with 11 bases spanning the gap. The CDR3 region is CASSECRDDEQYF. The CDR3 DNA is TGTGCCAGCAGTGAGTGCAGGGACGACGAGCAGTACTTC.

The genes are TRBV5-1 and TRBJ2-5; the match to TRBD2 covers 9 bases. The CDR3 totals 15 residues. The germline CDR1 and CDR2 sequences are SGHRS and YFSETQ. V lost 3 bases to trimming and J lost 5 bases; unmatched junction nucleotides: 8. Here the CDR3 DNA reads TGCGCCAGCAGCTCGCCGGCGGGAGGGGGTGAGACCCAGTACTTC. Translating gives CASSSPAGGGETQYF.

V and J are TRBV25-1 and TRBJ1-3; D is undetermined. The CDR3 has 15 amino acids. Trimming took off 4 bases at V and 2 bases at J, with 12 bases between the two ends. CDR1 and CDR2 from the germline V gene are MGHDK and SYGVNS. For the CDR3, the DNA is TGTGCCAGCAGTGCCGTCGCTGTCGCTGGAAACACCATATATTTT. The encoded protein is CASSAVAVAGNTIYF.

V usage is TRBV4-2 and J usage is TRBJ1-2; D is possibly TRBD1 (5 bases). Germline V gene lookup returns CDR1 LGHNA and CDR2 YNFKEQ. The length of the CDR3 is 15 residues. The V end was cut by 0 bases, the J end by 4 bases, with 12 bases between. The CDR3 reads CASSQDTGALYGYTF. The CDR3 bases are TGTGCCAGCAGCCAAGATACCGGGGCCCTCTATGGCTACACCTTC.

V gene TRBV5-5 combines with J gene TRBJ1-1, with unresolved D. The V and J ends lost 1 base and 4 bases respectively, with 11 bases between them. The CDR3 runs 14 residues. Germline loops: CDR1 SGHKS, CDR2 YYEKEE (reference sequence). The CDR3 nucleotides read TGTGCCAGCAGCTTGCTCGTAGTCGTCACTGAAGCTTTCTTT. Protein product: CASSLLVVVTEAFF.

V usage is TRBV5-1 and J usage is TRBJ2-5, with D tentatively TRBD2 (6 bases). V lost 1 base and J 2 bases, leaving 15 bases between the germline ends. Germline assignment: CDR1 SGHRS and CDR2 YFSETQ. The CDR3 has 16 amino acids. The CDR3 spells CASSLTQRVTQETQYF. CDR3 DNA: TGCGCCAGCAGCTTGACCCAGCGGGTAACTCAAGAGACCCAGTACTTC.

This chain uses TRBV6-5 with TRBJ2-7, with a tentative D call TRBD1 (5 bases). V was pared by 2 bases and J by 0 bases, with 11 bases between. The CDR3 runs 15 residues. Germline CDR1 MNHEY, CDR2 SVGAGI. The CDR3 coding sequence is TGTGCCAGCAGTTACGCTCCAGGGTACTCCTACGAGCAGTACTTC. As protein: CASSYAPGYSYEQYF.

The count of this clone is one. V gene TRBV7-3 combines with J gene TRBJ2-1; no clear D. CDR3 size: 13 residues. CDR1 and CDR2 from the germline V gene are SGHTA and FQGTGA. V was cut by 3 bases and J by 10 bases, with 13 bases left in between. CDR3 nucleotides: TGTGCCAGCAGCTTGGGCCCAGAGGAGGAGCAGTTCTTC. It yields the protein CASSLGPEEEQFF.

This chain joins TRBV6-5 and TRBJ2-6; D is possibly TRBD1 (6 bases). Looked up from germline, CDR1 is MNHEY and CDR2 is SVGAGI. This CDR3 region has 15 residues. The ends were cut back, 10 bases at V and 3 bases at J, with 16 bases in the middle. The CDR3 sequence is CATGVQGSGANVLTF. As DNA, the CDR3 is TGTGCCACAGGCGTCCAGGGGAGTGGGGCCAACGTCCTGACTTTC.

The chain is built from TRBV30 and TRBJ1-1, with D uncertain. The CDR3 loop spans 12 amino acids. Trimming stripped 5 bases from V and 1 base from J, with 8 bases between. Germline V gives CDR1 GTSNPN, CDR2 SVGIG (reference sequence). The chain's CDR3 is CAWCLANTEAFF. The CDR3 DNA reads as TGTGCCTGGTGTTTGGCGAACACTGAAGCTTTCTTT.